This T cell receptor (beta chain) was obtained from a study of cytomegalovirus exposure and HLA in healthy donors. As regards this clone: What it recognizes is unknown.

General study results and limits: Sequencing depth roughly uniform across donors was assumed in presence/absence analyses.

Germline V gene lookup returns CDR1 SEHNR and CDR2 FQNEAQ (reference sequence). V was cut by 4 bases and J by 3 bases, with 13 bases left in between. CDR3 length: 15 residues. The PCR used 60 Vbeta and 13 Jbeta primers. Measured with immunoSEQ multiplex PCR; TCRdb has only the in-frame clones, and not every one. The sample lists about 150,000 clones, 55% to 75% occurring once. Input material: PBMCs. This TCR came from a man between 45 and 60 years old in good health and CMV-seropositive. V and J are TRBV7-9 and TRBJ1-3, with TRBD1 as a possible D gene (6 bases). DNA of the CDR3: TGTGCCAGCAGCTCACAGGGTATGGGTGGAAACACCATATATTTT. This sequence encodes CASSSQGMGGNTIYF.